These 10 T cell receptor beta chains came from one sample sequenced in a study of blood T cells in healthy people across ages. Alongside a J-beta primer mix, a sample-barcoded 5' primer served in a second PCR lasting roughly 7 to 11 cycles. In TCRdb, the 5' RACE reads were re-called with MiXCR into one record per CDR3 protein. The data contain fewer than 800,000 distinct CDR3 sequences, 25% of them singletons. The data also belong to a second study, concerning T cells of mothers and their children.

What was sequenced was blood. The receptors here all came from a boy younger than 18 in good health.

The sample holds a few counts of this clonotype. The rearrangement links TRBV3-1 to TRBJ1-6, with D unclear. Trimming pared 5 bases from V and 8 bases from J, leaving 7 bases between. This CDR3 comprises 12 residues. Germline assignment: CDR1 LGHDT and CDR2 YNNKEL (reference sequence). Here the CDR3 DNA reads TGTGCCAGCAGCTCAGTGGATTCACCCCTCCACTTT. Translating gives CASSSVDSPLHF.

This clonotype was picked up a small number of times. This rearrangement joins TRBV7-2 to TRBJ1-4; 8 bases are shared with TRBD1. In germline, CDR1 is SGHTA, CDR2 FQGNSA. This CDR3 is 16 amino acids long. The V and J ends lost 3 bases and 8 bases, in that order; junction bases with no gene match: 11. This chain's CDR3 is CASSFPPGQAIEKLFF. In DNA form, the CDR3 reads TGTGCCAGCAGCTTCCCTCCGGGACAGGCGATAGAAAAACTGTTTTTT.

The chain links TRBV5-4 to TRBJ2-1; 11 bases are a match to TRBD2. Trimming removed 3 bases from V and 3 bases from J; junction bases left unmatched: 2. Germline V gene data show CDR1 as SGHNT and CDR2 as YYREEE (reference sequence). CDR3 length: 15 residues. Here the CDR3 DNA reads TGTGCCAGCAGCTGGCTAGCGGGAGGCTACAATGAGCAGTTCTTC. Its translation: CASSWLAGGYNEQFF.

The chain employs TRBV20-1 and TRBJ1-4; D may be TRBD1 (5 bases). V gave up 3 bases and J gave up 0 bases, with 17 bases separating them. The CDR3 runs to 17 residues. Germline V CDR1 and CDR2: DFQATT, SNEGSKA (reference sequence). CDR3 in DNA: TGCAGTGCTAGTTGGGGGGACCGTCGTGCAACTAATGAAAAACTGTTTTTT. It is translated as CSASWGDRRATNEKLFF.

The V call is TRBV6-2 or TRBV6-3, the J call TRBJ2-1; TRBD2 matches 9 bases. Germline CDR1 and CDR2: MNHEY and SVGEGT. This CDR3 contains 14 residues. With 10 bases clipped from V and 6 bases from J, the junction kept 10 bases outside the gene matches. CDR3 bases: TGTGCCACCCAATTAGCGGGAGCCCGCAATGAGCAGTTCTTC. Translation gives CATQLAGARNEQFF.

Written as DNA, the CDR3 is TGCAGCGTTGAAGGAAGGGAAAACATTCAGTACTTC. Its translation: CSVEGRENIQYF. This chain uses TRBV29-1 with TRBJ2-4; D is unresolved. Germline V CDR1 and CDR2: SQVTM, ANQGSEA. With 1 base removed from V and 5 bases from J, the gap between germline ends came to 6 bases. This CDR3 has 12 residues.

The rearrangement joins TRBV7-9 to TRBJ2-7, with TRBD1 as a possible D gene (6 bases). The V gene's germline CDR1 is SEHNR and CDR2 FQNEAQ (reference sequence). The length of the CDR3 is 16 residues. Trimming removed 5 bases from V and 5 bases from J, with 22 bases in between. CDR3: CASSLGEPGVVDEQYF. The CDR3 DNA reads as TGTGCCAGCAGCCTGGGCGAGCCAGGGGTGGTAGACGAGCAGTACTTC.

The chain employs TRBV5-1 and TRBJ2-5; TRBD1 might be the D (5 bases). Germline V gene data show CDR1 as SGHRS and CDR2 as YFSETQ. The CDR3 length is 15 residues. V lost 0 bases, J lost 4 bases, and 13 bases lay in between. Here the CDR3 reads CASSLGRQNLETQYF. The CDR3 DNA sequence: TGCGCCAGCAGCTTGGGGAGACAGAACCTAGAGACCCAGTACTTC.

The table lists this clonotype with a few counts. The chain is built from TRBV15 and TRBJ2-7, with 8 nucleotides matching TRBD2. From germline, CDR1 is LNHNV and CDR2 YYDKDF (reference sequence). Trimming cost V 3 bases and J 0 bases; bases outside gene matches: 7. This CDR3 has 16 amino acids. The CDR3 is CATSSPGGGFSYEQYF. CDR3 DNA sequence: TGTGCCACCAGCAGCCCGGGAGGGGGTTTCTCCTACGAGCAGTACTTC.

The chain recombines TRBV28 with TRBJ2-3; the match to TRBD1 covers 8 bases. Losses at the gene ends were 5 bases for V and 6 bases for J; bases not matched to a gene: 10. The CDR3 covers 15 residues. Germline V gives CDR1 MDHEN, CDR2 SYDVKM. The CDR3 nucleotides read TGTGCCAGCAGTAAAACGGACAGGGTGGGGGATACGCAGTATTTT. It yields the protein CASSKTDRVGDTQYF.